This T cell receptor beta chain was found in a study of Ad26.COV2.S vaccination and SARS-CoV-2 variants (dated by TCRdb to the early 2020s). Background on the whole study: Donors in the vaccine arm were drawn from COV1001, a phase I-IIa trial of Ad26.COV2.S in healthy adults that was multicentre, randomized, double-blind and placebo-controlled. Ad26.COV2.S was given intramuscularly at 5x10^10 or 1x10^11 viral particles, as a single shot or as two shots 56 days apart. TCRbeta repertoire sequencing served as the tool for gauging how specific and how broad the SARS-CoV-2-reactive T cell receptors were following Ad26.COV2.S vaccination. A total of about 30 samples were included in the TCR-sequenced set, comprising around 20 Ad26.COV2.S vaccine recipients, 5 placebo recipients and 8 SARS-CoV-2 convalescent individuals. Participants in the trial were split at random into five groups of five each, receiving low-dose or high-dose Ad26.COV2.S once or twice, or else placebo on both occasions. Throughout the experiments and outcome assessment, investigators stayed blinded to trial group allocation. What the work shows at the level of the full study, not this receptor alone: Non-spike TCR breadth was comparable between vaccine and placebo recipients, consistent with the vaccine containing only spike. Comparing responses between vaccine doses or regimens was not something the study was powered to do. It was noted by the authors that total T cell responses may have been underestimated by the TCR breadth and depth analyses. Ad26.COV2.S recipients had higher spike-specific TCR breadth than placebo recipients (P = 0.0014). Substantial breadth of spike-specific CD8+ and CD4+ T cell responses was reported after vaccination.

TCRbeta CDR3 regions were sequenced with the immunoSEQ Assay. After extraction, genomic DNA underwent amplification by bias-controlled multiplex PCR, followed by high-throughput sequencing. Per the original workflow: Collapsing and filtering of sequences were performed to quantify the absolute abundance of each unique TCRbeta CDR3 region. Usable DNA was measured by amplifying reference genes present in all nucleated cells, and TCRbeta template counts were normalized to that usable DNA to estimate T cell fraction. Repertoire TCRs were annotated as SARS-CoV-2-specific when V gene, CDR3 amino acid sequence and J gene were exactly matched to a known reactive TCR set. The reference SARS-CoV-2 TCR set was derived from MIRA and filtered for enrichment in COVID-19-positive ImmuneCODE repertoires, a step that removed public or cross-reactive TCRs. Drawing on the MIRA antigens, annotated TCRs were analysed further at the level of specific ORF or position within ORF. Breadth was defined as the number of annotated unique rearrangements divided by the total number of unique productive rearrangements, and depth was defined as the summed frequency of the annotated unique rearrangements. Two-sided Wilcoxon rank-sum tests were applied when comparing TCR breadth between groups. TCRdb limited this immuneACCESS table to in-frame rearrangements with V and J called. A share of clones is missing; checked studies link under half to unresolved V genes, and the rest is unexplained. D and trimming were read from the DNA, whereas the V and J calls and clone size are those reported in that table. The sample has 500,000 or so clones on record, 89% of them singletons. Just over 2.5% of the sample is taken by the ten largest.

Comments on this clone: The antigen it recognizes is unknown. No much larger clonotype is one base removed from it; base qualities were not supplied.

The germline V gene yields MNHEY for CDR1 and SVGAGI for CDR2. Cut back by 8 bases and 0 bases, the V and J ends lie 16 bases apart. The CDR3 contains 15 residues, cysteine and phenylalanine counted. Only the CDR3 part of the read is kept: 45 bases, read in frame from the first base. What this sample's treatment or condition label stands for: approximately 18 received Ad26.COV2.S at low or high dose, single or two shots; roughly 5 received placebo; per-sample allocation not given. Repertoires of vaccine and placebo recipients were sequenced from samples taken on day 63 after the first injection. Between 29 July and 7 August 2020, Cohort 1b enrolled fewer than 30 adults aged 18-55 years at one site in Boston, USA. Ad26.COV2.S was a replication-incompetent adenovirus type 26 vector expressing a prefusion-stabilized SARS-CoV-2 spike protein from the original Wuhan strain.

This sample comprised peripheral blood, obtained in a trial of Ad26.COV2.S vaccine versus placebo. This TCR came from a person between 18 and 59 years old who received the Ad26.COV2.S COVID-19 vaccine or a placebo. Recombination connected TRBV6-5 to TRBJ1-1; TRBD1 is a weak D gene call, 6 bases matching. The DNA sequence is TGTGCCAGCCAGATTTGGACAGATCTGAACACTGAAGCTTTCTTT. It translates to CASQIWTDLNTEAFF.